Below are 20 T cell receptor beta chains sequenced from a single sample in a study of breast tumors, draining lymph nodes, adjacent tissues. Each CDR3 protein gets one entry after TCRdb re-called the multiplex PCR reads with MiXCR. The sample has under 75,000 distinct CDR3 sequences, 45% to 65% seen once. Material: breast tumor tissue. The source is a female donor with breast cancer. Some clones in this sample may be carry-over from other donors' samples.

This sequence joins TRBV6-1 and TRBJ2-7; D not certain. Germline lookup yields CDR1 MNHNS and CDR2 SASEGT. The CDR3 extends over 12 amino acids. The V and J ends lost 4 bases and 5 bases respectively, with 9 bases between them. In DNA, the CDR3 is TGTGCCAGCAGTGCCCGCCTGAACGAGCAGTACTTC. Translation gives CASSARLNEQYF.

J is TRBJ2-7 and V is TRBV29-1; 7 positions match TRBD2. J gave up 1 base and V 1 base, and 1 base lay outside the gene matches. The V gene's germline CDR1 is SQVTM and CDR2 ANQGSEA. This CDR3 comprises 13 residues. The CDR3 region is CSVEGGRSYEQYF. In DNA, the CDR3 is TGCAGCGTTGAAGGCGGGAGATCCTACGAGCAGTACTTC.

This clonotype was seen repeatedly, ten times or more. V and J are TRBV20-1 and TRBJ2-5; TRBD2 is a possible D gene (6 bases). Per germline, CDR1 DFQATT and CDR2 SNEGSKA (reference sequence). The CDR3 totals 12 residues. Trimming stripped 6 bases from V and 3 bases from J, with 11 bases between. The CDR3 loop reads CSAEGPKETQYF. Here the CDR3 DNA reads TGCAGTGCGGAGGGACCGAAAGAGACCCAGTACTTC.

The chain carries TRBV20-1 and TRBJ2-7, with D uncertain. The CDR3 is made up of 14 amino acids. Deletions cut 6 bases from V and 3 bases from J, with 18 bases between. In germline, CDR1 is DFQATT, CDR2 SNEGSKA (reference sequence). The CDR3 DNA sequence: TGCAGTGCCGCTGACTCCAGCAGGAACTACGAGCAGTACTTC. Its translation: CSAADSSRNYEQYF.

This sequence joins TRBV6-5 and TRBJ1-5; no clear D gene. CDR1 and CDR2 (germline): MNHEY, SVGAGI. The CDR3 totals 16 residues. The germline V and J ends were trimmed by 1 base and 1 base, with 11 bases remaining between them. Here the CDR3 DNA reads TGTGCCAGCAGTTACTATCCGAAAGGGAGCAATCAGCCCCAGCATTTT. Its protein is CASSYYPKGSNQPQHF.

The DNA for the CDR3 is TGTGCTAGTGGTTCCCGGGGTAAGAATGAGCAGTATTTT. Its translation is CASGSRGKNEQYF. The genes are TRBV12-5 and TRBJ2-3; D is perhaps TRBD2 (5 bases). The CDR3 covers 13 residues. The germline V gene encodes CDR1 LGHNT and CDR2 FRNRAP. Deletions cut 4 bases from V and 11 bases from J, with 16 bases between.

This chain connects TRBV6-1 to TRBJ1-2; 7 positions agree with TRBD2. The J call may be in error: the DNA end matches TRBJ2-7 better. This CDR3 region has 17 residues. The germline V gene has CDR1 MNHNS and CDR2 SASEGT. The CDR3 DNA reads as TGTGCCAGCAGTGATTGGACGGGAGGACATTCCTCTTACGAGCAGTACTTC. This translates into CASSDWTGGHSSYEQYF.

V usage is TRBV11-2 and J usage is TRBJ2-3; perhaps TRBD2 as D (5 bases). This CDR3 is built from 15 residues. Germline values: CDR1 SGHAT, CDR2 FQNNGV. V was cut by 4 bases and J by 4 bases, with 15 bases left in between. CDR3 sequence: CASSSSGSRADTQYF. The CDR3 coding sequence is TGTGCCAGCAGCTCCAGCGGAAGTAGGGCAGATACGCAGTATTTT.

The rearrangement links TRBV20-1 to TRBJ2-5; D not certain. CDR3 length: 12 residues. Germline-derived CDR1 and CDR2 are DFQATT and SNEGSKA (reference sequence). V gave up 3 bases and J gave up 4 bases, with 9 bases separating them. This chain's CDR3 is CSASRCVETQYF. CDR3 DNA: TGCAGTGCTAGTCGTTGCGTAGAGACCCAGTACTTC.

Concerning this clonotype: Because the CDR3's place on the DNA is in doubt, the DNA is left out and the CDR3 is given as listed by TCRdb. The chain employs TRBV6-5 and TRBJ2-3; the tabulated D call, TRBD2, remains unverified against the DNA. Germline values: CDR1 MNHEY, CDR2 SVGAGI. The CDR3 adds up to 19 amino acids, both ends counted. CDR3 sequence: CASSASYEQYFGSTDTQYF.

V gene TRBV2 combines with J gene TRBJ2-2, with a weak D call TRBD2 (6 bases). Germline CDR1 reads SNHLY; CDR2 reads FYNNEI. V was shortened by 4 bases and J by 0 bases, with 9 bases between the two germline ends. This CDR3 is built from 15 residues. The DNA of the CDR3 is TGTGCCAGCAGTGTGGGGGGACCGAACACCGGGGAGCTGTTTTTT. Protein: CASSVGGPNTGELFF.

The genes are TRBV5-1 and TRBJ2-3, with D tentatively TRBD2 (6 bases). Germline V CDR1 and CDR2: SGHRS, YFSETQ. Trimming shortened V by 4 bases and J by 4 bases, and 13 bases separated the two germline ends. The CDR3 loop spans 14 amino acids. The CDR3 protein is CASSPPTGADTQYF. In DNA, the CDR3 is TGCGCCAGCAGCCCTCCTACGGGGGCAGATACGCAGTATTTT.

The chain is built from TRBV5-4 and TRBJ2-7, with a possible D match to TRBD2 (5 bases). The germline V and J ends were trimmed by 0 bases and 6 bases, with 7 bases remaining between them. Germline loops: CDR1 SGHNT, CDR2 YYREEE (reference sequence). The CDR3 consists of 12 residues. In DNA, the CDR3 is TGTGCCAGCAGCTTGGGAGAGGGCGAGCAGTACTTC. Protein product: CASSLGEGEQYF.

The chain's CDR3 is CASSHRTGTEQYV. The CDR3 nucleotides are TGTGCCAGCAGCCATCGGACAGGGACCGAGCAGTACGTC. V is TRBV11-3 and J is TRBJ2-7; 8 nucleotides agree with TRBD1. The germline V gene has CDR1 SGHNT and CDR2 YENEEA. Germline trimming cut 5 bases from V and 6 bases from J; bases unmatched to any gene: 6. The CDR3 covers 13 residues.

This rearrangement joins TRBV10-3 to TRBJ1-4, with 8 bases identical to TRBD1. The CDR3 sequence is 15 residues long. Germline V gene sequence: CDR1 ENHRY, CDR2 SYGVKD. V dropped 1 base and J dropped 4; count of bases not matched to a gene: 2. CDR3 loop: CAISEFGQGNEKLFF. CDR3 in DNA: TGTGCCATCAGTGAGTTCGGACAGGGTAATGAAAAACTGTTTTTT.

In this sample, this clonotype turned up many times. The CDR3, as DNA: TGCAGTGCTAGAGAACTGGGACCGCGGCATCAGCCCCAGCATTTT. It specifies CSARELGPRHQPQHF. The chain has TRBV20-1 and TRBJ1-5, with a tentative D call TRBD1 (5 bases). The CDR3 sequence is 15 residues long. Germline assignment: CDR1 DFQATT and CDR2 SNEGSKA (reference sequence). V lost 0 bases to trimming and J lost 5 bases, with 14 bases between them.

This clonotype came up many times. The chain couples TRBV20-1 to TRBJ2-5; tentatively, D is TRBD2 (6 bases). Germline CDR1 and CDR2: DFQATT and SNEGSKA (reference sequence). The CDR3 contains 14 residues. Trimming left V 7 bases short and J 7 bases short, with 22 bases between. The CDR3 DNA reads TGCAGTGTTCGAGGGGAGACTATCGGGGGGACCCAGTACTTC. It specifies CSVRGETIGGTQYF.

This clonotype appeared many times. V is TRBV19 and J is TRBJ2-2; D is possibly TRBD1 (6 bases). In germline, CDR1 is LNHDA, CDR2 SQIVND (reference sequence). The V end was cut by 3 bases, the J end by 1 base, with 6 bases between. This CDR3 has 14 amino acids. CDR3 loop: CASSMTGNTGELFF. In DNA, the CDR3 is TGTGCCAGTAGTATGACAGGGAACACCGGGGAGCTGTTTTTT.

This clonotype was counted at least ten times. This chain connects TRBV11-3 to TRBJ2-2; unclear D gene. This CDR3 region has 13 residues. V was cut by 0 bases and J by 5 bases, with 4 bases left in between. Germline CDR1 SGHNT, CDR2 YENEEA. The CDR3 spells CASSLETTGELFF. The CDR3 DNA follows: TGTGCCAGCAGCTTAGAGACAACCGGGGAGCTGTTTTTT.

There are many counts of this clonotype. The J gene is TRBJ2-7, the V gene TRBV7-2; the D is unclear. This CDR3 has 13 amino acids. The germline gives CDR1 SGHTA, CDR2 FQGNSA. V was clipped by 1 base and J by 4 bases, with 8 bases between them. CDR3 DNA sequence: TGTGCCAGCAGCTTAGGACGAGTTTACGAGCAGTACTTC. Amino acids: CASSLGRVYEQYF.